One TCR beta chain is described in this entry. Its target is not known. This CDR3 has 12 amino acids. With 7 bases removed from V and 9 bases from J, the gap between germline ends came to 13 bases. Per germline, CDR1 SEHNR and CDR2 FQNEAQ (reference sequence). TCRdb fed the reads into MiXCR, producing one record per CDR3 protein. The sample lists approximately 49,000 distinct CDR3 sequences; around 20% were seen once. This entry is derived from a study of T cell repertoires in cytomegalovirus infection. Looking at the study overall: CMV infection and matching HLA type were both indicated by public TCR beta signatures.

Findings and limits, study-wide: Using cumulative public TCR beta family frequency, the authors identified those who carried CMV together with the relevant HLA.

The TCR originated in a human donor in good health (CMV status not recorded). Some clones in this sample may be carry-over from other donors' samples. The chain is built from TRBV7-9 and TRBJ2-1; D gene unclear. This specimen consisted of CD8+ T cells from cultured PBMCs, obtained from culture after CMV antigen stimulation. CDR3 protein: CASTFTVGEQFF. As DNA, the CDR3 is TGTGCCAGCACCTTTACCGTAGGTGAGCAGTTCTTC.